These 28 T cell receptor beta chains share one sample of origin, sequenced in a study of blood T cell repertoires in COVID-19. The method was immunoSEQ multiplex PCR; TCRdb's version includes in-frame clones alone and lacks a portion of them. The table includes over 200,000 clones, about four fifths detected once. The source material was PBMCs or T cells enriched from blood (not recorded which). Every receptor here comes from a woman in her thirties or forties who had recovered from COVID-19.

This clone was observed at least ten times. CDR3 loop: CASSPTEQALNTEAFF. The CDR3 bases are TGTGCCAGCAGCCCCACCGAACAGGCGTTGAACACTGAAGCTTTCTTT. The rearrangement links TRBV7-9 to TRBJ1-1; possible D gene TRBD1, 5 bases. Per the germline V gene, CDR1 is SEHNR and CDR2 is FQNEAQ (reference sequence). V dropped 5 bases and J dropped 0 bases, with 16 bases sitting between them. There are 16 residues in the CDR3.

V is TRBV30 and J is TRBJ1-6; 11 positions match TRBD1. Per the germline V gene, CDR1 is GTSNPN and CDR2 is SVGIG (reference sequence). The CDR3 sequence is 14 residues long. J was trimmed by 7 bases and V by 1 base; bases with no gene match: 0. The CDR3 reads CAWSGDRGNSPLHF. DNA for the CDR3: TGTGCCTGGAGTGGGGACAGGGGGAATTCACCCCTCCACTTT.

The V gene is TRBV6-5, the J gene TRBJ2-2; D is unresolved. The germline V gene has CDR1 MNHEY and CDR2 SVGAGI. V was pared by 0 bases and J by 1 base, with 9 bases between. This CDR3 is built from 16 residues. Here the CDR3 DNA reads TGTGCCAGCAGTTACTCGATGGGCCAGAACACCGGGGAGCTGTTTTTT. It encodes CASSYSMGQNTGELFF.

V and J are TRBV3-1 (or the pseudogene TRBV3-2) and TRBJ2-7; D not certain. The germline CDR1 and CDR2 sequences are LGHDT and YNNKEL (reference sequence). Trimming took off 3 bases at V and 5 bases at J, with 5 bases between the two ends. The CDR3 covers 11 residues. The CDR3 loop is CASSHVDEQYF. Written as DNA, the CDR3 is TGTGCCAGCAGCCACGTAGACGAGCAGTACTTC.

The CDR3 spells CASSLAELSGNTIYF. For the CDR3, the DNA is TGTGCCAGCAGCTTAGCGGAGCTCTCTGGAAACACCATATATTTT. The chain carries TRBV7-8 and TRBJ1-3; unclear D gene. This CDR3 contains 15 residues. The V end lost 0 bases, the J end lost 0 bases, and 6 bases lay between the germline ends. CDR1 and CDR2 (germline): SGHVS, FQNEAQ.

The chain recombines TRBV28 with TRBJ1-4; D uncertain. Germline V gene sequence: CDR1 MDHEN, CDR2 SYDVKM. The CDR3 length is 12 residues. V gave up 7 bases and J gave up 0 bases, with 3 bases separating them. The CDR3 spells CASTATNEKLFF. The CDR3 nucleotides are TGTGCCAGCACGGCAACTAATGAAAAACTGTTTTTT.

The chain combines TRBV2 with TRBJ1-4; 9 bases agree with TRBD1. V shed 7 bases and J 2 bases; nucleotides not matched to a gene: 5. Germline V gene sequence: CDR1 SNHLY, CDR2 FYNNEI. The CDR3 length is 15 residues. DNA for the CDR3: TGTGCCAGCAAGTCAACAGGGGGCACTAATGAAAAACTGTTTTTT. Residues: CASKSTGGTNEKLFF.

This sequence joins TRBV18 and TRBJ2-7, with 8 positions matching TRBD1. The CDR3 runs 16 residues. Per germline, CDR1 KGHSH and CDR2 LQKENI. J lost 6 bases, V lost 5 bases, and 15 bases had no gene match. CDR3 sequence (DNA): TGTGCCAGCTCAAACAAACAAACAGGGGGATGGGGCGAGCAGTACTTC. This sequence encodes CASSNKQTGGWGEQYF.

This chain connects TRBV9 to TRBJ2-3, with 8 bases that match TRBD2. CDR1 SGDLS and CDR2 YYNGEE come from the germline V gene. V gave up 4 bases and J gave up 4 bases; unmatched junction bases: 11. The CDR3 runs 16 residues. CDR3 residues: CASSKTSGPRPDTQYF. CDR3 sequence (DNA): TGTGCCAGCAGCAAAACTAGCGGCCCGAGGCCAGATACGCAGTATTTT.

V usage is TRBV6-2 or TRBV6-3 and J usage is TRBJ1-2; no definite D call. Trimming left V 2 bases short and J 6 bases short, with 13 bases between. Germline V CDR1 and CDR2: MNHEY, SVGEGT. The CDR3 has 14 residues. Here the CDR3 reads CASSYGGRVDGYTF. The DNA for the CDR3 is TGTGCCAGCAGTTACGGAGGGAGAGTCGATGGCTACACCTTC.

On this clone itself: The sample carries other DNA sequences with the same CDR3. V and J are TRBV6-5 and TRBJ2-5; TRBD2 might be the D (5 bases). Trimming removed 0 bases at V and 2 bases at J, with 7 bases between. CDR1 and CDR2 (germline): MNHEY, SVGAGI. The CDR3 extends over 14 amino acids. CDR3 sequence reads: CASSYSRGQETQYF. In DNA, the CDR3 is TGTGCCAGCAGTTACTCCCGGGGTCAAGAGACCCAGTACTTC.

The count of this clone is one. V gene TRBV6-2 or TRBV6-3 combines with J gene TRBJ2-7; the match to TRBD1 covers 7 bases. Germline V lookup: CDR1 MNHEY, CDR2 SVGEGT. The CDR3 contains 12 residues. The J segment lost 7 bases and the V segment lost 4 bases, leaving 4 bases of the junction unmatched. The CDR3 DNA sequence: TGTGCCAGCAGTTTCAGGGGGAAGGAGCAGTACTTC. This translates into CASSFRGKEQYF.

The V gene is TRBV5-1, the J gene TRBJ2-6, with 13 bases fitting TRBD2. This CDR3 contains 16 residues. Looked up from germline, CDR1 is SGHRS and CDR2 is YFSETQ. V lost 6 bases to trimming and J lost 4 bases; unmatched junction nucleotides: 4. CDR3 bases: TGCGCCAGCACGGGACTAGCGGGATACGGGGCCAACGTCCTGACTTTC. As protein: CASTGLAGYGANVLTF.

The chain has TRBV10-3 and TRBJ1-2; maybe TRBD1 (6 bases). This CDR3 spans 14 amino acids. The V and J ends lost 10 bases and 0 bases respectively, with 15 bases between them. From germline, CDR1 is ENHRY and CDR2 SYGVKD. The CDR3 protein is CANSGTSANYGYTF. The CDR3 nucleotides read TGTGCCAATTCAGGGACATCCGCTAACTATGGCTACACCTTC.

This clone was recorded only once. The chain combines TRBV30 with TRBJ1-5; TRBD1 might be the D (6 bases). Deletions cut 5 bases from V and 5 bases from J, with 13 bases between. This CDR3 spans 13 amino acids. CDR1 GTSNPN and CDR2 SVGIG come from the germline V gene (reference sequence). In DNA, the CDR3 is TGTGCCTGGGGACCCAGGGGTGATCAGCCCCAGCATTTT. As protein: CAWGPRGDQPQHF.

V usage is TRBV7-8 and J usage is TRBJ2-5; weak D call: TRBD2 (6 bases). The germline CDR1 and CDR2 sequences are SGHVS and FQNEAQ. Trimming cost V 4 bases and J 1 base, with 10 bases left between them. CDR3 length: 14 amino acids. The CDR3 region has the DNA TGTGCCAGCAGCTCTCTAGCGAGCCAAGAGACCCAGTACTTC. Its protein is CASSSLASQETQYF.

CDR3 loop: CASGLVADTEAFF. CDR3 nucleotides: TGTGCCAGCGGACTTGTCGCAGACACTGAAGCTTTCTTT. The chain has TRBV28 and TRBJ1-1; unclear D gene. Germline loops: CDR1 MDHEN, CDR2 SYDVKM. CDR3 length: 13 residues. V lost 8 bases to trimming and J lost 3 bases, with 13 bases between them. Drawing the rest from reference TRBV28 and TRBJ1-1, the complete variable domain is DVKVTQSSRYLVKRTGEKVFLECVQDMDHENMFWYRQDPGLGLRLIYFSYDVKMKEKGDIPEGYSVSREKKERFSLILESASTNQTSMYLCASGLVADTEAFFGQGTRLTVV.

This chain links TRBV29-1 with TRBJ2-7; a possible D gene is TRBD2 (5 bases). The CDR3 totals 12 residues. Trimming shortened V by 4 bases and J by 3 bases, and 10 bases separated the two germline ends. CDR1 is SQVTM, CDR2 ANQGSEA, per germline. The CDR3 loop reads CSVAAADYEQYF. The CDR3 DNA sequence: TGCAGCGTTGCAGCGGCAGACTACGAGCAGTACTTC.

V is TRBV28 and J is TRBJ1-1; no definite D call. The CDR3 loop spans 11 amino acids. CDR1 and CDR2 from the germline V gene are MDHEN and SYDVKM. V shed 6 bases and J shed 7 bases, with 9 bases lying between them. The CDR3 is CASSRDSEAFF. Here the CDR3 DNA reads TGTGCCAGCAGCCGTGATAGTGAAGCTTTCTTT.

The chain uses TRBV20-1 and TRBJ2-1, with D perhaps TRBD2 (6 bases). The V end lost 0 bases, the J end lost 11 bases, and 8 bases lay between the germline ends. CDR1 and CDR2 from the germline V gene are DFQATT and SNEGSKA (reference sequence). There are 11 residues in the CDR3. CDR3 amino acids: CSARDGTQQFF. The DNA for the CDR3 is TGCAGTGCTAGAGACGGGACTCAGCAGTTCTTC.

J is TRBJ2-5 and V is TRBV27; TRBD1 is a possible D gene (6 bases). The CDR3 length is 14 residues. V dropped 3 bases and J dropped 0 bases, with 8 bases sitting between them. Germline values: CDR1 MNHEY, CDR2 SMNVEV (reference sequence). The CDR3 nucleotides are TGTGCCAGCAGTTTCGCAGGGGACCAAGAGACCCAGTACTTC. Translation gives CASSFAGDQETQYF.

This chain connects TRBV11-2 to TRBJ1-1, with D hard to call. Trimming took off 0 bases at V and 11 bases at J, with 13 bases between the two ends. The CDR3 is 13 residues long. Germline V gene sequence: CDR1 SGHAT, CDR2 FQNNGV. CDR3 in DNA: TGTGCCAGCAGCTTAGAAAGGCGGACTTCTGCTTTCTTT. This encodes CASSLERRTSAFF.

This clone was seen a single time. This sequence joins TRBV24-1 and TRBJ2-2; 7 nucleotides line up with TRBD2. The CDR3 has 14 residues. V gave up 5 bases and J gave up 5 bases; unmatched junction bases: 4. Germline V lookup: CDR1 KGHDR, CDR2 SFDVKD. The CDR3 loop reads CATSGLAGTGELFF. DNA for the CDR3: TGTGCCACCAGTGGATTAGCGGGTACCGGGGAGCTGTTTTTT.

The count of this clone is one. The CDR3 nucleotides are TGTGCCACCAGTGTAGGGAGTAATTCACCCCTCCACTTT. Its translation: CATSVGSNSPLHF. This chain uses TRBV24-1 with TRBJ1-6; no reliable D call. The CDR3 has 13 residues. Trimming pared 5 bases from V and 6 bases from J, leaving 7 bases between. Germline lookup yields CDR1 KGHDR and CDR2 SFDVKD.

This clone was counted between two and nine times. The CDR3 reads CASSFGTGARYGYTF. For the CDR3, the DNA is TGTGCCAGCAGCTTCGGGACAGGGGCGCGCTATGGCTACACCTTC. V is TRBV7-8 and J is TRBJ1-2, with 10 bases lining up with TRBD1. This CDR3 is 15 amino acids long. The V gene end was trimmed by 3 bases and the J gene end by 4 bases; junction bases not matched to a gene: 5. CDR1 is SGHVS and CDR2 is FQNEAQ in the germline V gene.

CDR3 protein: CASSFPMLGSGNTIYF. CDR3 DNA sequence: TGTGCCAGCAGTTTCCCCATGCTCGGCTCTGGAAACACCATATATTTT. The V and J genes are TRBV6-2 or TRBV6-3 and TRBJ1-3; no clear D gene. Per germline, CDR1 MNHEY and CDR2 SVGEGT. The V gene lost 4 bases and the J gene lost 0 bases, with 13 bases spanning the gap. The CDR3 extends over 16 amino acids.

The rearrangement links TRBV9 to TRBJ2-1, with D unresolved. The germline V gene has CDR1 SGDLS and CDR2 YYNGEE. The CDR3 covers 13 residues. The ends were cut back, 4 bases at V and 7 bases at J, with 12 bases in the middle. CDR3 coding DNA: TGTGCCAGCAGCTCTCTAGTCCAGAATGAGCAGTTCTTC. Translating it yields CASSSLVQNEQFF.

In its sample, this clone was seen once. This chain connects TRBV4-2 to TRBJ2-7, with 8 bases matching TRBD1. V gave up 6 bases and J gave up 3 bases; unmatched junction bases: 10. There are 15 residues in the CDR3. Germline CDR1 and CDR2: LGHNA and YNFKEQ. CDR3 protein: CASSSTGTGYYEQYF. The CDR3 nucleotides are TGTGCCAGCAGTTCCACCGGGACAGGATACTACGAGCAGTACTTC.